A single T cell receptor (beta chain) is shown here with its context. The antigen is unknown. This entry comes from a study of cytomegalovirus exposure and HLA in healthy donors. Study conclusions and caveats: Roughly uniform depth of sequencing across donors was assumed in presence/absence analyses. About 87% or about 30% of the time was how often most TCR beta V segments were productive, according to an earlier analysis. Researchers reported that a few CMV-associated chains were confirmed in vitro as CMV antigen-specific.

The PCR was carried out with 60 Vbeta primers and 13 Jbeta primers. Here immunoSEQ multiplex PCR was the method, and the copy in TCRdb shows in-frame clones only, minus some. Of under 200,000 clones detected, approximately 80% appear once; the ten largest clones hold around 9.8%. Healthy bone marrow donors made up the donor group. Germline V gene data show CDR1 as SGHAT and CDR2 as FQNNGV. This CDR3 is built from 14 residues. V shed 5 bases and J 5 bases; nucleotides not matched to a gene: 5. What was sequenced was PBMCs. This sequence originates from a man aged 18 to 29 in good health and CMV-seropositive. The chain employs TRBV11-2 and TRBJ2-5; 10 bases map to TRBD2. The CDR3 DNA is TGTGCCAGCAGCCCTGGGACTAGCGTCGAGACCCAGTACTTC. Translation gives CASSPGTSVETQYF.